Detailed here is one TCR beta chain. The antigen remains undetermined. Primers included in the PCR were 60 Vbeta and 13 Jbeta primers. Profiled with immunoSEQ multiplex PCR; TCRdb holds only in-frame clones, not every one. The sample lists around 200,000 clones, over 70% occurring once. The V and J ends lost 7 bases and 6 bases, in that order; junction bases with no gene match: 9. CDR3 length: 14 residues. CDR1 and CDR2 (germline): MGHDK, SYGVNS. This sample stems from a study of cytomegalovirus exposure and HLA in healthy donors. About the research overall: In an earlier analysis, 90 million to 130 million unique TCR beta sequences were found from approximately 190 million T cells. Findings of the study overall: The sole available immune exposure information was CMV serostatus. Most CMV-associated TCR beta chains were later found to appear HLA-restricted.

This receptor was identified in a male donor in good health and CMV-seronegative. This sequence joins TRBV25-1 and TRBJ1-2, with TRBD1 matching 9 bases. Sequences were obtained from PBMCs. CDR3 sequence (DNA): TGTGCCAGCACTTCCGGGACAGGGTTGGATGGCTACACCTTC. Amino acids: CASTSGTGLDGYTF.